This T cell receptor beta chain derives from a study of cytomegalovirus exposure and HLA in healthy donors. Whole-study findings and limits: Highly shared variants forming one cluster were likely a sequencing artifact.

The study ran its PCR with 60 Vbeta and 13 Jbeta primers. Clones were read by immunoSEQ multiplex PCR, and TCRdb kept only the in-frame ones, dropping some. The specimen's table records 60,000 to 65,000 clones. Germline loops: CDR1 SGHNT, CDR2 YENEEA. CDR3 size: 16 residues. After removal of 5 bases from V and 2 bases from J, the junction contained 6 bases not matched to a gene. Worth noting for this clone: The antigen remains unidentified.

The sample consisted of PBMCs. This clonotype originated in a woman aged 18-35 years in good health and CMV-seronegative. The chain joins TRBV11-3 to TRBJ1-1, with 12 bases matching TRBD1. CDR3 nucleotide sequence: TGTGCCAGCAGCCTGGGGACAGGGGGCTTTAACACTGAAGCTTTCTTT. Translated: CASSLGTGGFNTEAFF.